This TCR beta chain appears in the sequencing data of a study of cytomegalovirus exposure and HLA in healthy donors. 13 Jbeta primers and 60 Vbeta primers were used for the PCR. Assay: immunoSEQ multiplex PCR; the TCRdb copy retains only in-frame clones and omits some. The sample contains roughly 88,000 clones, roughly 71% of which appear only once. Germline CDR1 and CDR2: SGHNT and YYREEE (reference sequence). The CDR3 runs 15 residues. V dropped 0 bases and J dropped 5; count of bases not matched to a gene: 5. The TCR originated in a middle-aged man in good health and CMV-seronegative. The chain couples TRBV5-4 to TRBJ2-1, with 7 bases identical to TRBD2. The specimen sequenced was PBMCs. The CDR3 DNA follows: TGTGCCAGCAGCTTGGGCGGGAGTAGCCACAATGAGCAGTTCTTC. This sequence encodes CASSLGGSSHNEQFF.